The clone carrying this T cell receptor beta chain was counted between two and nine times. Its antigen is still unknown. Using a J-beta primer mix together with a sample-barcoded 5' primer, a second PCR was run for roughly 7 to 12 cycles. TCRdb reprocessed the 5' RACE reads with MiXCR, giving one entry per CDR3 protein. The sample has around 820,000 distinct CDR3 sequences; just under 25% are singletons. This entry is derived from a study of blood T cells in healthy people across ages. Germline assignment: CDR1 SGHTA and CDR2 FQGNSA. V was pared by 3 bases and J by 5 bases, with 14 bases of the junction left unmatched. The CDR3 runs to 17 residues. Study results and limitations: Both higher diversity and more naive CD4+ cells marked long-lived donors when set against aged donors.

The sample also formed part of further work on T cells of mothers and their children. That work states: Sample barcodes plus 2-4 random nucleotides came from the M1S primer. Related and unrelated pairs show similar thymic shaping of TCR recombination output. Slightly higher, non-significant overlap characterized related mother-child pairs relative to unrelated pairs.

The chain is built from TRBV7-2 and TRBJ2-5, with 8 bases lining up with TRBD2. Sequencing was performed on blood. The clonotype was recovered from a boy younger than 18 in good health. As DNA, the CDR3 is TGTGCCAGCAGCTTGTACGGAGACGGGGGGGGACCGGAGACCCAGTACTTC. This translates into CASSLYGDGGGPETQYF.